This T cell receptor beta chain was captured in a study of cytomegalovirus exposure and HLA in healthy donors. Study findings and constraints: The authors later found HLA-associated TCR beta chains more clonally expanded than equally common others. With DRB1 most and HLA-C fewest, TCR association rates differed between HLA loci in a later analysis. Most subjects' HLA-A and HLA-B alleles were reportedly predicted from TCR beta sequences. Investigators reported around 150 TCR beta chains as tied to cytomegalovirus.

Germline trimming cut 3 bases from V and 9 bases from J; bases unmatched to any gene: 3. Germline V CDR1 and CDR2: SQVTM, ANQGSEA. This CDR3 spans 12 amino acids. A note on this clone: What it recognizes is unknown.

The PCR contained 60 Vbeta and 13 Jbeta primers. The method was immunoSEQ multiplex PCR; TCRdb's version includes in-frame clones alone and lacks a portion of them. This repertoire shows 270,000 or so clones, approximately 90% found once; its top ten account for roughly 4%. The sequencing input was PBMCs. This receptor was identified in a man aged 35 to 55 in good health and CMV-seropositive. The chain joins TRBV29-1 to TRBJ2-2; 8 bases line up with TRBD1. CDR3 nucleotide sequence: TGCAGCGTTGAGGACAGGGAGCGGGAGCTGTTTTTT. It is translated as CSVEDRERELFF.